The 26 T cell receptor beta chains given below trace back to one sample, sequenced in a study of T cells in Graves' hyperthyroidism and ophthalmopathy. Regions amplified from RNA transcripts were the TCR beta CDR3 regions. HTBI primers drove first-round RT-PCR of the TCR CDR3. TCRdb reprocessed the multiplex PCR reads with MiXCR, giving one entry per CDR3 protein. The sample lists approximately 590,000 distinct CDR3 sequences; more than 15% were seen once. The sequenced material came from blood. The receptors shown here come from a woman aged 25-40 years with Graves' hyperthyroidism.

The V gene is TRBV6-2 or TRBV6-3, the J gene TRBJ1-5; 7 nucleotides line up with TRBD1. J lost 4 bases, V lost 5 bases, and 5 bases had no gene match. The CDR3 is 14 residues long. Germline-derived CDR1 and CDR2 are MNHEY and SVGEGT. For the CDR3, the DNA is TGTGCCAGCAGTGGCTCAGGGGGGAATCAGCCCCAGCATTTT. Protein product: CASSGSGGNQPQHF.

V gene TRBV10-1 combines with J gene TRBJ2-3; 9 positions agree with TRBD1. CDR1 WNHNN and CDR2 SYGVQD come from the germline V gene (reference sequence). CDR3 length: 15 residues. With V trimmed by 0 bases and J by 4 bases, 2 bases remained unmatched. As DNA, the CDR3 is TGCGCCAGCAGTGAGTCGGGACAGGGCGCAGATACGCAGTATTTT. This gives the protein CASSESGQGADTQYF.

The rearrangement uses TRBV10-3 and TRBJ2-1, with 7 bases aligning to TRBD1. Germline-derived CDR1 and CDR2 are ENHRY and SYGVKD. The trim removed 1 base at V and 5 bases at J, leaving 14 bases unmatched. This CDR3 contains 18 residues. DNA of the CDR3: TGTGCCATCAGTGAGTTTTTGCCCCGGACAGGCGTTAACAATGAGCAGTTCTTC. This encodes CAISEFLPRTGVNNEQFF.

This clonotype was observed at least ten times. V is TRBV7-2 and J is TRBJ1-1; D is uncertain. Looked up from germline, CDR1 is SGHTA and CDR2 is FQGNSA. The CDR3 has 14 residues. Between the trimmed V and J ends, which lost 4 bases and 1 base, there was a span of 10 bases. CDR3 region: CASSSGPTNTEAFF. The CDR3 DNA reads TGTGCCAGCAGCTCCGGACCGACGAACACTGAAGCTTTCTTT.

This clonotype was seen many times. The rearrangement joins TRBV27 to TRBJ2-2; unclear D gene. The V end lost 2 bases, the J end lost 1 base, and 5 bases lay between the germline ends. Germline CDR1 and CDR2: MNHEY and SMNVEV (reference sequence). The CDR3 has 14 amino acids. DNA for the CDR3: TGTGCCAGCAGTTTACACCTGAACACCGGGGAGCTGTTTTTT. It translates to CASSLHLNTGELFF.

The rearrangement uses TRBV6-2 or TRBV6-3 and TRBJ1-2; D remains ambiguous. Per germline, CDR1 MNHEY and CDR2 SVGEGT. The V and J ends lost 6 bases and 0 bases respectively, with 17 bases between them. CDR3 length: 16 residues. For the CDR3, the DNA is TGTGCCAGCAGCCTGACACGGAAACAGTCTAACTATGGCTACACCTTC. Translation: CASSLTRKQSNYGYTF.

This clonotype came up many times. The V gene is TRBV20-1, the J gene TRBJ2-7; TRBD2 might be the D (5 bases). The V gene lost 0 bases and the J gene lost 1 base, with 10 bases spanning the gap. The CDR3 consists of 14 residues. Germline V gene lookup returns CDR1 DFQATT and CDR2 SNEGSKA (reference sequence). The CDR3 bases are TGCAGTGCTAGAGATGTCGGGGTATCCTACGAGCAGTACTTC. The encoded protein is CSARDVGVSYEQYF.

This clonotype showed up just a few times. The chain couples TRBV18 to TRBJ1-5, with TRBD1 matching over 7 bases. V shed 3 bases, J shed 4 bases, and the junction held 6 bases outside the gene matches. Looked up from germline, CDR1 is KGHSH and CDR2 is LQKENI. The CDR3 is 15 residues long. CDR3 loop: CASSPEGAGNQPQHF. The CDR3 region has the DNA TGTGCCAGCTCACCGGAGGGGGCCGGGAATCAGCCCCAGCATTTT. Variable domain in full (rest from reference TRBV18 and TRBJ1-5): NAGVMQNPRHLVRRRGQEARLRCSPMKGHSHVYWYRQLPEEGLKFMVYLQKENIIDESGMPKERFSAEFPKEGPSILRIQQVVRGDSAAYFCASSPEGAGNQPQHFGDGTRLSIL.

The chain uses TRBV14 and TRBJ1-1; D is unresolved. The CDR3 totals 13 residues. V lost 2 bases, J lost 3 bases, and 7 bases lay in between. CDR1 is SGHDN, CDR2 FVKESK, per germline. CDR3 amino acids: CASSQQEDTEAFF. CDR3 DNA: TGTGCCAGCAGCCAACAGGAGGACACTGAAGCTTTCTTT.

This clonotype was seen repeatedly, ten times or more. The rearrangement links TRBV20-1 to TRBJ2-7, with D perhaps matching TRBD1 (6 bases). The V and J ends lost 4 bases and 2 bases respectively, with 12 bases between them. The CDR3 has 13 amino acids. Looked up from germline, CDR1 is DFQATT and CDR2 is SNEGSKA (reference sequence). CDR3 coding DNA: TGCAGTGCTACAATCAGGGGACCCTACGAGCAGTACTTC. It codes for CSATIRGPYEQYF.

This chain joins TRBV15 and TRBJ2-1; 9 bases match TRBD1. CDR3 size: 16 residues. Germline V CDR1 and CDR2: LNHNV, YYDKDF (reference sequence). V trimming: 6 bases; J trimming: 4 bases; junction bases outside the gene matches: 10. CDR3 sequence: CATRPVQGASYNEQFF. CDR3 coding DNA: TGTGCCACCAGACCCGTACAGGGGGCTTCGTACAATGAGCAGTTCTTC.

This clonotype was seen ten or more times. The gene calls are TRBV12-5 and TRBJ2-7; D remains unclear. The CDR3 extends over 12 amino acids. Germline V gene sequence: CDR1 LGHNT, CDR2 FRNRAP. Trimming took 3 bases from V and 7 from J, leaving 10 bases between them. The CDR3 DNA reads TGTGCTAGTGGTTTTTACCTGGGAGAGCAGTACTTC. Protein product: CASGFYLGEQYF. Complete variable domain (other parts from reference TRBV12-5 and TRBJ2-7): DARVTQTPRHKVTEMGQEVTMRCQPILGHNTVFWYRQTMMQGLELLAYFRNRAPLDDSGMPKDRFSAEMPDATLATLKIQPSEPRDSAVYFCASGFYLGEQYFGPGTRLTVT.

This clonotype was detected only a few times. J is TRBJ2-1 and V is TRBV6-2 or TRBV6-3, with 8 bases fitting TRBD1. Germline lookup yields CDR1 MNHEY and CDR2 SVGEGT. With V trimmed by 2 bases and J by 4 bases, 10 bases remained unmatched. CDR3 length equals 17 residues. The CDR3 bases are TGTGCCAGCAGTTACCCCCTCAGGGGGCCTAAGTACAATGAGCAGTTCTTC. This translates into CASSYPLRGPKYNEQFF.

This clonotype was detected ten times or more. The J gene is TRBJ2-5, the V gene TRBV7-2, with D possibly matching TRBD2 (7 bases). The CDR3 is 16 amino acids. In germline, CDR1 is SGHTA, CDR2 FQGNSA. V shed 5 bases and J shed 5 bases, with 21 bases lying between them. CDR3 nucleotides: TGTGCCAGCAGCCCCCGGCGGAGAGGGAGGGGGGAGACCCAGTACTTC. Translation gives CASSPRRRGRGETQYF. Full variable domain (missing parts from reference TRBV7-2 and TRBJ2-5): GAGVSQSPSNKVTEKGKDVELRCDPISGHTALYWYRQSLGQGLEFLIYFQGNSAPDKSGLPSDRFSAERTGGSVSTLTIQRTQQEDSAVYLCASSPRRRGRGETQYFGPGTRLLVL.

This clonotype was seen only a few times. The chain recombines TRBV7-9 with TRBJ2-4; 8 positions agree with TRBD1. The V gene's germline CDR1 is SEHNR and CDR2 FQNEAQ (reference sequence). The V segment lost 1 base and the J segment 6 bases; nucleotides outside the gene matches: 11. This CDR3 is built from 17 residues. CDR3 sequence: CASSLVTGTGIGNIQYF. CDR3 in DNA: TGTGCCAGCAGCTTAGTCACCGGGACAGGAATCGGAAACATTCAGTACTTC.

This clonotype was recorded at least ten times. The chain uses TRBV20-1 and TRBJ1-1; D call uncertain. CDR1 is DFQATT and CDR2 is SNEGSKA in the germline V gene (reference sequence). Trimming left V 6 bases short and J 5 bases short, with 13 bases between. The CDR3 has 12 amino acids. The CDR3 DNA reads TGCAGTGCCCATCGCGGGGTTACTGAAGCTTTCTTT. This sequence encodes CSAHRGVTEAFF.

This chain connects TRBV6-1 to TRBJ2-7, with D unclear. Trimming removed 5 bases at V and 5 bases at J, with 19 bases between. The CDR3 has 15 amino acids. Germline lookup yields CDR1 MNHNS and CDR2 SASEGT. CDR3 region: CASSYLMESFHEQYF. CDR3 bases: TGTGCCAGCAGTTATTTGATGGAAAGTTTCCACGAGCAGTACTTC.

This sequence joins TRBV5-4 and TRBJ2-2; 7 bases are shared with TRBD1. This CDR3 spans 15 amino acids. CDR1 is SGHNT, CDR2 YYREEE, per germline (reference sequence). V lost 4 bases to trimming and J lost 4 bases; unmatched junction nucleotides: 7. The CDR3 here is CASSVGQSSTGELFF. CDR3 nucleotide sequence: TGTGCCAGCAGCGTGGGACAGTCGAGCACCGGGGAGCTGTTTTTT.

This clonotype was observed at least ten times. This rearrangement joins TRBV24-1 to TRBJ2-1, with no clear D. The CDR3 is made up of 15 amino acids. From germline, CDR1 is KGHDR and CDR2 SFDVKD. V gave up 3 bases and J gave up 7 bases, with 15 bases separating them. CDR3 sequence: CATSDPQGPRNEQFF. CDR3 sequence (DNA): TGTGCCACCAGTGATCCTCAAGGGCCTCGGAATGAGCAGTTCTTC.

The table lists this clonotype with many counts. V gene TRBV7-6 combines with J gene TRBJ2-5, with D possibly TRBD2 on 5 matching bases. There are 15 residues in the CDR3. Germline V gene sequence: CDR1 SGHVS, CDR2 FNYEAQ. The V gene lost 0 bases and the J gene lost 5 bases, with 13 bases spanning the gap. CDR3 protein: CASSLARASLETQYF. DNA for the CDR3: TGTGCCAGCAGCTTAGCCCGGGCTAGCTTGGAGACCCAGTACTTC.

This chain uses TRBV27 with TRBJ2-2; possibly TRBD2 for D (5 bases). V lost 5 bases and J lost 9, with 13 bases in between. The CDR3 consists of 13 residues. The germline gives CDR1 MNHEY, CDR2 SMNVEV (reference sequence). CDR3 region: CASSTGLSRELFF. The DNA of the CDR3 is TGTGCCAGCAGTACTGGACTGTCCCGGGAGCTGTTTTTT.

The V call is TRBV2, the J call TRBJ2-7; 7 bases are shared with TRBD1. The CDR3 sequence is 15 residues long. From germline, CDR1 is SNHLY and CDR2 FYNNEI. V lost 4 bases, J lost 0 bases, and 6 bases stayed unmatched. The CDR3 sequence is CASSGQGSNSYEQYF. The CDR3 bases are TGTGCCAGCAGTGGACAGGGTTCTAACTCCTACGAGCAGTACTTC.

V gene TRBV28 combines with J gene TRBJ1-5, with D unclear. V dropped 7 bases and J dropped 2 bases, with 15 bases sitting between them. Germline CDR1 MDHEN, CDR2 SYDVKM. The CDR3 length is 15 residues. DNA for the CDR3: TGTGCCAGCACCTCGGAGTGGGAGGGCAATCAGCCCCAGCATTTT. Protein product: CASTSEWEGNQPQHF. Supplemented by reference TRBV28 and TRBJ1-5, the full variable domain reads DVKVTQSSRYLVKRTGEKVFLECVQDMDHENMFWYRQDPGLGLRLIYFSYDVKMKEKGDIPEGYSVSREKKERFSLILESASTNQTSMYLCASTSEWEGNQPQHFGDGTRLSIL.

This clonotype appeared once. The CDR3: CASSQDWGGARPKTQYF. The CDR3 DNA reads as TGCGCCAGCAGCCAAGATTGGGGCGGGGCTCGACCGAAGACCCAGTACTTC. This rearrangement joins TRBV4-1 to TRBJ2-5; perhaps TRBD2 as D (6 bases). CDR3 size: 17 residues. Trimming removed 0 bases at V and 6 bases at J, with 20 bases between. CDR1 and CDR2 from the germline V gene are MGHRA and YSYEKL.

The sample holds a few counts of this clonotype. Mismatch with germline at one junction end may stem from a read error. The V call is TRBV27, the J call TRBJ2-7; 8 bases are a match to TRBD2. The germline V gene has CDR1 MNHEY and CDR2 SMNVEV (reference sequence). This CDR3 has 15 residues. The CDR3 DNA reads TGTGCCAGCAGTCTGGGACTAGGCCTGGCCTACGAGCAGCACTTC. This gives the protein CASSLGLGLAYEQHF.

In its sample, this clonotype was seen many times. V usage is TRBV2 and J usage is TRBJ2-1; TRBD1 might be the D (6 bases). Trimming pared 6 bases from V and 9 bases from J, leaving 15 bases between. This CDR3 comprises 13 residues. CDR1 and CDR2 from the germline V gene are SNHLY and FYNNEI. CDR3 residues: CASRPTGYGEQFF. In DNA, the CDR3 is TGTGCCAGCAGACCCACAGGGTACGGTGAGCAGTTCTTC.